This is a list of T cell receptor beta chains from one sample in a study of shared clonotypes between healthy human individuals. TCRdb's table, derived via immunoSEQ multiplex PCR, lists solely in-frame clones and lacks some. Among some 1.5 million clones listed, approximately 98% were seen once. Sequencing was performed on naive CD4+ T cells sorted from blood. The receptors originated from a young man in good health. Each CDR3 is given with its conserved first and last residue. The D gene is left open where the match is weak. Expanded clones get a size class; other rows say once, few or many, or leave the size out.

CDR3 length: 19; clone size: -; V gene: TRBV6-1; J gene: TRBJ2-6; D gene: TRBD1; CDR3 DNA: TGTGCCAGCAGTGGAAAACCGGGACAGGGGGCAGCTGGGGCCAACGTCCTGACTTTC; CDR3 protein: CASSGKPGQGAAGANVLTF
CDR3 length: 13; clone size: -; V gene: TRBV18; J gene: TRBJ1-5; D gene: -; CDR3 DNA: TGTGCCAGCTCACCCGGTTTGGATCAGCCCCAGCATTTT; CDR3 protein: CASSPGLDQPQHF
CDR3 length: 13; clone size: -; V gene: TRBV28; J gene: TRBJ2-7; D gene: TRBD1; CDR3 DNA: TGTGCCAGCAAACAGGGGGCTCTTTACGAGCAGTACTTC; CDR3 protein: CASKQGALYEQYF
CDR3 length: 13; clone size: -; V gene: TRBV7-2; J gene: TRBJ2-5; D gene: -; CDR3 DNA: TGTGCCAGCAGACTCACAGGTCAAGAGACCCAGTACTTC; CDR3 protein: CASRLTGQETQYF
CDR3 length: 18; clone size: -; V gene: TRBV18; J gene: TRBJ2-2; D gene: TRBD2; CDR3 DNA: TGTGCCAGCTCACCACGGGGAGGGCCGGGAGCGAACACCGGGGAGCTGTTTTTT; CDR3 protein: CASSPRGGPGANTGELFF
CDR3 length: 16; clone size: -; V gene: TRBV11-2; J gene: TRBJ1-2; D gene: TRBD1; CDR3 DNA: TGTGCCAGCAGCTCCTTATCGAGGGGCAGGGGGCATGGCTACACCTTC; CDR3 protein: CASSSLSRGRGHGYTF
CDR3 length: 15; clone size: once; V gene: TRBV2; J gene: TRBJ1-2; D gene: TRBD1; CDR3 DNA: TGTGCCAGCAGCGCCATCTCGACAGGGGGGTATGGCTACACCTTC; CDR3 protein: CASSAISTGGYGYTF
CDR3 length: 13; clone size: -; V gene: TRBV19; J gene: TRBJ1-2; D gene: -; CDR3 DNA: TGTGCCAGTAGTCTTTTCGGGGGAAGCGGCTACACCTTC; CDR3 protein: CASSLFGGSGYTF
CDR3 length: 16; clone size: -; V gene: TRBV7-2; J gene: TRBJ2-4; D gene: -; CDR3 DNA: TGTGCCAGCAGCTTAGGTCTCCGGGGGGCTTCGGACATTCAGTACTTC; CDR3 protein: CASSLGLRGASDIQYF
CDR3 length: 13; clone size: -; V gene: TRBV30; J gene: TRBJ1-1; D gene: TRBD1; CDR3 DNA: TGTGCCTGGACTCGACAGGGAGGTACTGAAGCTTTCTTT; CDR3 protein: CAWTRQGGTEAFF
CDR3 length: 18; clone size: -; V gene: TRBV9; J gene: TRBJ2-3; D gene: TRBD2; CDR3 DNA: TGTGCCAGCAGCGTTAGCGGGAGGAGGGGTTTCGAAACAGATACGCAGTATTTT; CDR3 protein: CASSVSGRRGFETDTQYF
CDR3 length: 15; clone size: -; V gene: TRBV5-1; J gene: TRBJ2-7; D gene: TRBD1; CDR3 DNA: TGCGCCAGCAGCTTCGGAGACAGGGTACGGTACGAGCAGTACTTC; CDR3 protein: CASSFGDRVRYEQYF
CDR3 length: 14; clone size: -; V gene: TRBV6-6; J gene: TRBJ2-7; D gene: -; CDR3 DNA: TGTGCCAGCAGTTCGTCCAATCCCCCGGGCGAGCAGTACTTC; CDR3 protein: CASSSSNPPGEQYF
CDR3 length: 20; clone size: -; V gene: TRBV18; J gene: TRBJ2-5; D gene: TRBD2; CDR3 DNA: TGTGCCAGCTCACCCATCAATTGGGGTCTAGCGGATACAAATGGGGAGACCCAGTACTTC; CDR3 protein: CASSPINWGLADTNGETQYF
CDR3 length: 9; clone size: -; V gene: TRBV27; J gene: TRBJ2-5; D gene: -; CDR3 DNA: TGTGCCAGCAGTTTAACCCAGTACTTC; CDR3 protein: CASSLTQYF
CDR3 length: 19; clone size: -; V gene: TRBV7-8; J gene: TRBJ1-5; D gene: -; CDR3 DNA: TGTGCCAGCAGCTTTTACGGAGAGCTGAAGGTATTGAGCAATCAGCCCCAGCATTTT; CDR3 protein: CASSFYGELKVLSNQPQHF
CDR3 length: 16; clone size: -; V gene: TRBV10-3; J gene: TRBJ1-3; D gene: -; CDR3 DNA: TGTGCCATCAGGGGGTCGGGCGGGGAAGGAGGAAACACCATATATTTT; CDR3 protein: CAIRGSGGEGGNTIYF
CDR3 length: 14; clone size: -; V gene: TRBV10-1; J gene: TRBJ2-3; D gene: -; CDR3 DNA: TGCGCCAGCAGCGGACAGAAAAGCACAGATACGCAGTATTTT; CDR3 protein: CASSGQKSTDTQYF
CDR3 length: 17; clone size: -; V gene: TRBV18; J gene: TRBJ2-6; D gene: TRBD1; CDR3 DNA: TGTGCCAGCTCACTACCAGGGGGATTGGCTGGGGCCAACGTCCTGACTTTC; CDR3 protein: CASSLPGGLAGANVLTF
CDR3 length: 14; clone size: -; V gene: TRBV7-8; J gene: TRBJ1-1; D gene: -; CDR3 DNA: TGTGCCAGCAGCTCCATGACAGGTACCGCTGAAGCTTTCTTT; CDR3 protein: CASSSMTGTAEAFF
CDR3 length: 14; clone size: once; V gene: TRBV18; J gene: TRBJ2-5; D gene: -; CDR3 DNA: TGTGCCAGCTCACCACCCGGGACTCTAAAGACCCAGTACTTC; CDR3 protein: CASSPPGTLKTQYF
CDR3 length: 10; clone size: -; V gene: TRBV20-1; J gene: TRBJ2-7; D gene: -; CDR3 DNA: TGCAGTGCTGGCGGGTACGAGCAGTACTTC; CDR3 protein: CSAGGYEQYF
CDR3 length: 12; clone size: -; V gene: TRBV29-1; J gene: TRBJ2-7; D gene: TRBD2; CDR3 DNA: TGCAGCGTTGAATTTGGCGGGAGGGTGCAGTACTTC; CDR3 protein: CSVEFGGRVQYF
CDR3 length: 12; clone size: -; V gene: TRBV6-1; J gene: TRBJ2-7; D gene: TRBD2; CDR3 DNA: TGTGCCAGCAGTGAAAGCGGGAGGAAGCAGTACTTC; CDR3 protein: CASSESGRKQYF
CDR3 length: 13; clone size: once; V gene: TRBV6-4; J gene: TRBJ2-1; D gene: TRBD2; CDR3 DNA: TGCCCGAAAGTGCGGGAGGGCAGTGATGAGCAGTTCTTC; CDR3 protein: CPKVREGSDEQFF
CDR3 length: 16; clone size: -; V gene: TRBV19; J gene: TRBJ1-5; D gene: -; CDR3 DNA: TGTGCCAGTAGTATAACTCGTGGGACGGTAAATCAGCCCCAGCATTTT; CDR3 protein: CASSITRGTVNQPQHF
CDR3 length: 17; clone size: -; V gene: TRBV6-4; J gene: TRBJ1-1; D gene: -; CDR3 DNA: TGTGCCAGCAGTGACGGGAAGGCCGCCAACACGAACACTGAAGCTTTCTTT; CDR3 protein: CASSDGKAANTNTEAFF
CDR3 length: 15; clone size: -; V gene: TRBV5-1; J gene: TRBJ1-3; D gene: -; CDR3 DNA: TGCGCCAGCAGCTTAAATGACAACTCTGGAAACACCATATATTTT; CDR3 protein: CASSLNDNSGNTIYF
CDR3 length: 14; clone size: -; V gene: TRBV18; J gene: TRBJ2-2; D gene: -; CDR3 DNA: TGTGCCAGCTCGCAAGACTTGAACACCGGGGAGCTGTTTTTT; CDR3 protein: CASSQDLNTGELFF
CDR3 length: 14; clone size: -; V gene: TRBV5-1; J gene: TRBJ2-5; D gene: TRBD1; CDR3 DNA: TGCGCCAGCAGCCCGGGACAGCCCCAAGAGACCCAGTACTTC; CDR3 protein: CASSPGQPQETQYF
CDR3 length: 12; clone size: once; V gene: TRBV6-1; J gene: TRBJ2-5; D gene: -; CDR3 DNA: TGTGCCAGCAGTGCGGGCGGCGTAGCCCAGTACTTC; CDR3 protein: CASSAGGVAQYF
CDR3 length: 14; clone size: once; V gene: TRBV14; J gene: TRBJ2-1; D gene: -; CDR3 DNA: TGTGCCAGCAGCCAAGGGGGGACTTACAATGAGCAGTTCTTC; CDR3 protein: CASSQGGTYNEQFF